Sequencing of this T cell receptor beta chain was carried out in a study of graft-versus-host responses after intestinal transplantation (dated by TCRdb to the early 2020s). In terms of the full investigation: Recipients received multivisceral, liver-intestinal, or isolated intestinal transplants. Donor T cell macrochimerism was defined as a peak of at least 4% donor T cells among recipient peripheral blood mononuclear cells. Samples from three later patients were sequenced in-house on an Illumina MiSeq with MiXCR processing rather than by the commercial service. The cohort enrolled around 25 intestinal transplant recipients including one retransplant, and a few patients lacking pretransplant specimens were excluded. Every recipient was given anti-thymocyte globulin induction, then maintenance tacrolimus and steroids for 2 to 3 years. To identify alloreactive clones, pre-transplant mixed lymphocyte reaction products were sequenced and then compared with unstimulated pre-transplant donor and recipient T cells. After intestinal transplantation, graft-versus-host and host-versus-graft alloreactive T cell clones were followed in the graft, circulation and bone marrow using bulk TCR-beta CDR3 sequencing. The paper's findings and limits, for the study overall: Early after transplant, peak levels of circulating GvH clones were associated with declines in HvG clones. The conclusions were limited by the relatively low number and heterogeneity of the intestinal transplant patients. Patients with donor T cell macrochimerism had high GvH to HvG T cell clonal ratios in their allografts. GvH clones turned up in recipient bone marrow, with some appearing earlier in ileal mucosa or blood, a pattern consistent with an intestinal mucosal origin.

The receptor library was made with the immunoSEQ multiplex PCR assay. For most patients, genomic DNA was isolated with the Qiagen DNeasy Blood and Tissue Kit and sent frozen to Adaptive Biotechnologies for TCR sequencing. Adaptive Biotechnologies carried out high-throughput TCR-beta CDR3 sequencing of genomic DNA for most patients. Concerning the study's data processing: Adaptive's ImmunoSEQ software supplied the TCR sequencing data for around 19 patients, while MiXCR and VDJtools were used to process a few other patients. To correct CD4 versus CD8 sorting errors, sequences present in both subsets at a frequency ratio below 5:1 were removed. CDR3 nucleotide sequences shared between donor and recipient were removed because their origin could not be assigned. At least 2-fold expansion over unstimulated cells and a minimum CFSE-low frequency of 0.002% (template counts) or 0.001% (read counts) were required for clones to be classified as alloreactive. Clones were considered mappable if detected in sequenced pre-transplant spleen, lymph node, or MLR CFSE-low populations of the donor or recipient. The cumulative frequency of alloreactive clones was calculated as a percentage of all sequences, weighted by copy number. TCRdb obtained this table from immuneACCESS and retained in-frame rearrangements with V and J assigned. These tables miss some clones; where compared with another copy, unresolved V genes account for less than half of the shortfall, and the remainder is unexplained. V and J calls plus clone size are reproduced from that table; the DNA served to infer D and trimming. The sample table contains tens of thousands of clones; only one count was recorded for over 85% of them. The ten largest clones represent roughly 0.53% of the sample.

Per the publication, the time point label means: cells obtained before transplantation from donor or recipient. CD3+CD4+ and CD3+CD8+ populations were FACS-sorted from unstimulated pre-transplant donor and recipient cells taken from spleen or lymph nodes. From cysteine to phenylalanine, the CDR3 is 16 amino acids long. Kept here is only the CDR3 DNA, which spans 48 bases and is read in frame from base 1. Per the germline V gene, MGHRA is the CDR1 and YSYEKL is the CDR2. V drops 4 bases and J drops 6 bases, leaving 22 bases in between. As regards this clone: There is no known antigen for this receptor. The input lacks base qualities; no much larger clone sits a single base away.

The sequence joins TRBV4-1 to TRBJ2-7; the D match is possibly TRBD1 or TRBD2, with 6 bases aligned in each. This receptor was obtained from a human donor who received an intestinal transplant. Material: unstimulated CD8+ T cells sorted from spleen or lymph node cells, obtained before intestinal transplant. The DNA sequence is as follows: TGCGCCAGCAGCCCGGAGGGACACGCAAGGTACTGCGAGCAGTACTTC. Its coded protein is CASSPEGHARYCEQYF.